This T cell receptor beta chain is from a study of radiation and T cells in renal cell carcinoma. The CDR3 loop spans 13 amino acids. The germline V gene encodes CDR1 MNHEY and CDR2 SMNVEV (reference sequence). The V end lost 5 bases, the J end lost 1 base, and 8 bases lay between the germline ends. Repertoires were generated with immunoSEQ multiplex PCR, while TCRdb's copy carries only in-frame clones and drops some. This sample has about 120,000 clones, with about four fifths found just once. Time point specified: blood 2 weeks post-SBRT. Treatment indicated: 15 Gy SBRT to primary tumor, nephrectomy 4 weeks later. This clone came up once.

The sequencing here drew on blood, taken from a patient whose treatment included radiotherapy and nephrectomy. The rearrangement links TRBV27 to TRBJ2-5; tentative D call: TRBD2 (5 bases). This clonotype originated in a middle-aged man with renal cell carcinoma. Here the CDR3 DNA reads TGTGCCAGCAGTCTGAGGGTCCAAGAGACCCAGTACTTC. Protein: CASSLRVQETQYF.